One and the same sample provided the 23 T cell receptor beta chains below, sequenced in a study of blood T cell repertoires in COVID-19. Generated by immunoSEQ multiplex PCR, the TCRdb table keeps only in-frame clones and is missing some. The sample shows a few hundred thousand clones, 80% to 90% of them seen only once. What was sequenced was peripheral blood. Every receptor here comes from a woman aged 35 to 49 who had recovered from COVID-19.

This clone was counted a single time. The chain employs TRBV5-4 and TRBJ2-5, with 8 bases lining up with TRBD2. J lost 3 bases, V lost 4 bases, and 17 bases had no gene match. The CDR3 extends over 18 amino acids. Germline V CDR1 and CDR2: SGHNT, YYREEE (reference sequence). The CDR3 is CASSRAGGGGTWKETQYF. The CDR3 DNA sequence: TGTGCCAGCAGCCGGGCGGGTGGCGGGGGGACATGGAAAGAGACCCAGTACTTC.

The V gene is TRBV3-1 (or the pseudogene TRBV3-2), the J gene TRBJ1-2; D is perhaps TRBD1 (5 bases). The CDR3 sequence is 13 residues long. CDR1 is LGHDT, CDR2 YNNKEL, per germline (reference sequence). Trimming took off 3 bases at V and 8 bases at J, with 13 bases between the two ends. CDR3 nucleotides: TGTGCCAGCAGCCACGACAGAGTAAGGGGCTACACCTTC. Protein: CASSHDRVRGYTF.

The DNA of the CDR3 is TGTGCCAGCAGCCTGAGACTAGCGGGAGGCGCTGAGCAGTTCTTC. Translated: CASSLRLAGGAEQFF. This chain connects TRBV11-3 to TRBJ2-1; TRBD2 matches at 13 bases. The V gene end was trimmed by 5 bases and the J gene end by 9 bases; junction bases not matched to a gene: 7. From germline, CDR1 is SGHNT and CDR2 YENEEA. The CDR3 consists of 15 residues.

The chain employs TRBV27 and TRBJ1-1, with TRBD1 matching 7 bases. The CDR3 runs to 13 residues. Trimming at V came to 6 bases and at J to 5 bases, leaving 6 bases not matched to a gene. Germline loops: CDR1 MNHEY, CDR2 SMNVEV (reference sequence). In DNA form, the CDR3 reads TGTGCCAGCAGGCTACAGGGGCGAACTGAAGCTTTCTTT. This gives the protein CASRLQGRTEAFF.

V is TRBV9 and J is TRBJ2-3; a weak D match, TRBD1 (6 bases). CDR1 and CDR2 (germline): SGDLS, YYNGEE. The CDR3 runs 17 residues. V shed 2 bases and J shed 5 bases, with 21 bases lying between them. The CDR3 is CASSVSGTPRFGDTQYF. CDR3 DNA sequence: TGTGCCAGCAGCGTCTCCGGGACACCTAGGTTCGGAGATACGCAGTATTTT.

The V and J genes are TRBV5-5 and TRBJ1-5; D might be TRBD1 (6 bases). The germline V gene encodes CDR1 SGHKS and CDR2 YYEKEE (reference sequence). The ends were cut back, 0 bases at V and 4 bases at J, with 11 bases in the middle. The CDR3 totals 15 residues. CDR3 sequence reads: CASSLVTGINQPQHF. The CDR3 DNA reads as TGTGCCAGCAGCTTGGTAACAGGGATTAATCAGCCCCAGCATTTT.

The CDR3 loop is CASSFLNEQFF. The CDR3 DNA follows: TGTGCCAGCAGTTTCCTCAATGAGCAGTTCTTC. The chain couples TRBV27 to TRBJ2-1; D call uncertain. V was shortened by 3 bases and J by 6 bases, with 3 bases between the two germline ends. The CDR3 extends over 11 amino acids. Germline lookup yields CDR1 MNHEY and CDR2 SMNVEV (reference sequence).

The chain carries TRBV25-1 and TRBJ1-5, with TRBD1 identical over 8 bases. Trimming removed 4 bases from V and 6 bases from J; junction bases left unmatched: 8. Germline V gene lookup returns CDR1 MGHDK and CDR2 SYGVNS. The CDR3 is 15 amino acids. This CDR3 is CASSGATGEAQPQHF. CDR3 in DNA: TGTGCCAGCAGTGGAGCGACAGGGGAAGCTCAGCCCCAGCATTTT.

V and J are TRBV6-5 and TRBJ2-1; D gene uncertain. V lost 5 bases to trimming and J lost 2 bases, with 10 bases between them. The CDR3 is 14 residues long. Germline lookup yields CDR1 MNHEY and CDR2 SVGAGI. The CDR3 here is CASSTPRPYNEQFF. The CDR3 nucleotides read TGTGCCAGCAGTACCCCGCGGCCCTACAATGAGCAGTTCTTC.

DNA of the CDR3: TGTGCCAGCAGCCAAGGAGAGGGTGCAGTCCTTAACCGATATGGCTACACCTTC. Translated, it gives CASSQGEGAVLNRYGYTF. This chain links TRBV4-2 with TRBJ1-2, with no clear D. The ends were cut back, 1 base at V and 5 bases at J, with 23 bases in the middle. This CDR3 region has 18 residues. Germline loops: CDR1 LGHNA, CDR2 YNFKEQ.

The chain is built from TRBV3-1 (or the pseudogene TRBV3-2) and TRBJ1-1; no clear D gene. Germline CDR1 and CDR2: LGHDT and YNNKEL (reference sequence). V gave up 4 bases and J gave up 2 bases, with 5 bases separating them. The CDR3 has 12 residues. The CDR3 sequence: CASSPSNTEAFF. As DNA, the CDR3 is TGTGCCAGCAGCCCAAGCAACACTGAAGCTTTCTTT.

A remark on this clone: Other DNA sequences in the sample encode the same CDR3. The chain recombines TRBV10-2 with TRBJ2-7, with TRBD2 as a possible D gene (6 bases). The V gene lost 2 bases and the J gene lost 2 bases, with 10 bases spanning the gap. CDR1 is WSHSY and CDR2 is SAAADI in the germline V gene. This CDR3 has 14 amino acids. CDR3 residues: CASSEPGVTYEQYV. The CDR3 bases are TGCGCCAGCAGTGAGCCGGGAGTGACCTACGAGCAGTACGTC.

V is TRBV9 and J is TRBJ2-2, with D unresolved. Germline CDR1 is SGDLS and CDR2 is YYNGEE. V shed 0 bases and J shed 3 bases, with 9 bases lying between them. CDR3 length: 15 residues. The CDR3 nucleotides read TGTGCCAGCAGCGTAGGTCAGGTTTACACCGGGGAGCTGTTTTTT. Its translation: CASSVGQVYTGELFF. The whole variable domain, filled in from reference TRBV9 and TRBJ2-2, reads DSGVTQTPKHLITATGQRVTLRCSPRSGDLSVYWYQQSLDQGLQFLIQYYNGEERAKGNILERFSAQQFPDLHSELNLSSLELGDSALYFCASSVGQVYTGELFFGEGSRLTVL.

The chain carries TRBV2 and TRBJ2-3, with D maybe TRBD1 (5 bases). V was shortened by 8 bases and J by 2 bases, with 14 bases between the two germline ends. Germline V CDR1 and CDR2: SNHLY, FYNNEI. The CDR3 is 14 amino acids. In nucleotides, the CDR3 is TGTGCCAGCGGGGTGGGGCGTTCCACAGATACGCAGTATTTT. As protein: CASGVGRSTDTQYF.

The gene calls are TRBV18 and TRBJ2-6; the D gene is possibly TRBD2 (6 bases). Germline loops: CDR1 KGHSH, CDR2 LQKENI. CDR3 length: 18 residues. V gave up 5 bases and J gave up 0 bases, with 17 bases separating them. CDR3 residues: CASSKKAGPASGANVLTF. The CDR3 DNA reads as TGTGCCAGCTCAAAGAAGGCGGGACCGGCCTCTGGGGCCAACGTCCTGACTTTC.

The V and J genes are TRBV3-1 (or the pseudogene TRBV3-2) and TRBJ2-1; 11 bases match TRBD2. The CDR3 covers 12 residues. Germline V gene lookup returns CDR1 LGHDT and CDR2 YNNKEL (reference sequence). V lost 7 bases and J lost 15; bases outside the gene matches: 8. The CDR3: CASTRSGGGWFF. The CDR3 DNA is TGTGCCAGCACCCGTAGCGGGGGGGGCTGGTTCTTC.

The chain's CDR3 is CASSIRAVTDTQYF. CDR3 bases: TGTGCCAGTAGTATACGCGCGGTCACAGATACGCAGTATTTT. This chain uses TRBV19 with TRBJ2-3; D is uncertain. Trimming removed 2 bases from V and 2 bases from J, with 8 bases in between. The CDR3 runs 14 residues. Germline lookup yields CDR1 LNHDA and CDR2 SQIVND (reference sequence).

The chain links TRBV7-9 to TRBJ2-5; maybe TRBD1 (6 bases). This CDR3 has 14 amino acids. With 5 bases removed from V and 1 base from J, the gap between germline ends came to 11 bases. Germline V gene lookup returns CDR1 SEHNR and CDR2 FQNEAQ (reference sequence). The CDR3 here is CASSRTVSQETQYF. The CDR3 coding sequence is TGTGCCAGCAGCAGGACAGTATCCCAAGAGACCCAGTACTTC.

The J gene is TRBJ1-2, the V gene TRBV7-9; D might be TRBD1 (6 bases). This CDR3 spans 14 amino acids. Between the trimmed V and J ends, which lost 6 bases and 4 bases, there was a span of 15 bases. Looked up from germline, CDR1 is SEHNR and CDR2 is FQNEAQ (reference sequence). The CDR3 DNA is TGTGCCAGCAGTCCGTTCGGACAGATCTATGGCTACACCTTC. Protein sequence: CASSPFGQIYGYTF.

V gene TRBV14 combines with J gene TRBJ1-1; 8 bases line up with TRBD1. The CDR3 totals 15 residues. The germline V gene has CDR1 SGHDN and CDR2 FVKESK. With V trimmed by 2 bases and J by 6 bases, 8 bases remained unmatched. In DNA form, the CDR3 reads TGTGCCAGCAGCCAACACGGGACAGGACAACCTGAAGCTTTCTTT. It translates to CASSQHGTGQPEAFF.

This clone was counted a few times. This sequence joins TRBV7-8 and TRBJ1-5; D is perhaps TRBD1 (6 bases). Germline V gene data show CDR1 as SGHVS and CDR2 as FQNEAQ. The CDR3 has 19 residues. Trimming shortened V by 4 bases and J by 1 base, and 23 bases separated the two germline ends. CDR3 in DNA: TGTGCCAGCAGCTCGTACCACATCCCGACAGGCGGAAGCAATCAGCCCCAGCATTTT. Translation: CASSSYHIPTGGSNQPQHF.

The genes are TRBV28 and TRBJ1-3; D unclear. Germline V gene sequence: CDR1 MDHEN, CDR2 SYDVKM. V dropped 5 bases and J dropped 6 bases, with 17 bases sitting between them. This CDR3 region has 15 residues. The DNA for the CDR3 is TGTGCCAGCAGTCCACCTCCCGCTTGGGCAAACACCATATATTTT. Amino acids: CASSPPPAWANTIYF.

V gene TRBV10-3 combines with J gene TRBJ2-2; 8 bases fit TRBD1. V gave up 4 bases and J gave up 13 bases; unmatched junction bases: 11. Germline V gene lookup returns CDR1 ENHRY and CDR2 SYGVKD. CDR3 length equals 14 residues. CDR3 loop: CAISVIGTGRALFF. The DNA of the CDR3 is TGTGCCATCAGTGTTATCGGGACAGGTCGGGCGCTGTTTTTT.